Below, 24 T cell receptor beta chains from the same sample are listed, as sequenced in a study of blood T cell repertoires in COVID-19. Profiling relied on immunoSEQ multiplex PCR, and the TCRdb table lists in-frame clones only, not all of them. The table includes about 150,000 clones, about four fifths detected once. Sequencing used PBMCs or T cells enriched from blood (not recorded which). The source is a man in his fifties or sixties who had recovered from COVID-19.

This chain links TRBV29-1 with TRBJ2-3; 8 bases align to TRBD1. Germline V lookup: CDR1 SQVTM, CDR2 ANQGSEA. CDR3 length: 14 amino acids. V gave up 3 bases and J gave up 3 bases; unmatched junction bases: 5. Here the CDR3 DNA reads TGCAGCGTTGAGCCAGGGGGCATAACAGATACGCAGTATTTT. Its translation is CSVEPGGITDTQYF.

This rearrangement joins TRBV24-1 to TRBJ1-5; 10 positions match TRBD1. The CDR3 length is 17 residues. V lost 4 bases to trimming and J lost 5 bases; unmatched junction nucleotides: 10. The germline V gene has CDR1 KGHDR and CDR2 SFDVKD. For the CDR3, the DNA is TGTGCCACCAGTGAGGGGATCCCGGGACAGGGGCATCAGCCCCAGCATTTT. This translates into CATSEGIPGQGHQPQHF.

The chain carries TRBV2 and TRBJ2-7; 13 bases fit TRBD2. Germline assignment: CDR1 SNHLY and CDR2 FYNNEI. The CDR3 is made up of 14 amino acids. The trim removed 3 bases at V and 7 bases at J, leaving 3 bases unmatched. The CDR3 sequence is CASSDGLAGVEQYF. The CDR3 DNA sequence: TGTGCCAGCAGTGATGGACTAGCGGGGGTTGAGCAGTACTTC.

The V gene is TRBV5-1, the J gene TRBJ1-3; 7 bases match TRBD1. Germline CDR1 reads SGHRS; CDR2 reads YFSETQ. The CDR3 extends over 15 amino acids. V was clipped by 0 bases and J by 2 bases; unmatched bases: 2. The CDR3 nucleotides read TGCGCCAGCAGCTTGGGCGGGACAGCTGGAAACACCATATATTTT. It yields the protein CASSLGGTAGNTIYF.

This chain joins TRBV19 and TRBJ1-1, with a weak D call TRBD1 (6 bases). Germline V CDR1 and CDR2: LNHDA, SQIVND (reference sequence). CDR3 length: 14 residues. Trimming took off 6 bases at V and 7 bases at J, with 18 bases between the two ends. This CDR3 reads CASRGPWGLGEAFF. The CDR3, as DNA: TGTGCCAGTAGAGGGCCCTGGGGGCTCGGTGAAGCTTTCTTT. The variable domain in full, completed from reference TRBV19 and TRBJ1-1, reads DGGITQSPKYLFRKEGQNVTLSCEQNLNHDAMYWYRQDPGQGLRLIYYSQIVNDFQKGDIAEGYSVSREKKESFPLTVTSAQKNPTAFYLCASRGPWGLGEAFFGQGTRLTVV.

The chain employs TRBV4-3 and TRBJ1-2, with D maybe TRBD1 (6 bases). The CDR3 sequence is 14 residues long. V lost 0 bases to trimming and J lost 4 bases, with 9 bases between them. Per germline, CDR1 LGHNA and CDR2 YSLEER. The CDR3 here is CASSQDRDTYGYTF. The CDR3 coding sequence is TGCGCCAGCAGCCAAGACCGGGACACCTATGGCTACACCTTC.

The chain has TRBV7-2 and TRBJ2-2, with D tentatively TRBD2 (6 bases). The CDR3 totals 17 residues. V was shortened by 4 bases and J by 0 bases, with 15 bases between the two germline ends. The germline gives CDR1 SGHTA, CDR2 FQGNSA. The CDR3 nucleotides read TGTGCCAGCAGCTATGGGGGGTCACTCGCGAACACCGGGGAGCTGTTTTTT. It yields the protein CASSYGGSLANTGELFF. The variable domain in full, with the rest retrieved from reference TRBV7-2 and TRBJ2-2, is GAGVSQSPSNKVTEKGKDVELRCDPISGHTALYWYRQSLGQGLEFLIYFQGNSAPDKSGLPSDRFSAERTGGSVSTLTIQRTQQEDSAVYLCASSYGGSLANTGELFFGEGSRLTVL.

The V call is TRBV4-3, the J call TRBJ1-4, with TRBD1 as a possible D gene (5 bases). The V end was cut by 4 bases, the J end by 3 bases, with 12 bases between. The CDR3 sequence is 15 residues long. Germline CDR1 is LGHNA and CDR2 is YSLEER. The CDR3 reads CASSREQVANEKLFF. CDR3 nucleotides: TGCGCCAGCAGCCGAGAACAGGTTGCTAATGAAAAACTGTTTTTT.

A few counts support this clone. The V and J genes are TRBV7-3 and TRBJ2-7, with TRBD1 identical over 9 bases. V lost 5 bases, J lost 4 bases, and 6 bases stayed unmatched. This CDR3 region has 14 residues. CDR1 and CDR2 (germline): SGHTA, FQGTGA. CDR3: CASSASGTGYEQYF. The CDR3 bases are TGTGCCAGCAGCGCGTCCGGGACAGGGTACGAGCAGTACTTC. Looking up the rest from reference TRBV7-3 and TRBJ2-7 gives the full variable domain: GAGVSQTPSNKVTEKGKYVELRCDPISGHTALYWYRQSLGQGPEFLIYFQGTGAADDSGLPNDRFFAVRPEGSVSTLKIQRTERGDSAVYLCASSASGTGYEQYFGPGTRLTVT.

This clone was detected a few times. The rearrangement joins TRBV4-1 to TRBJ2-2, with TRBD1 matching 11 bases. Germline V lookup: CDR1 MGHRA, CDR2 YSYEKL. V trimming: 2 bases; J trimming: 5 bases; junction bases outside the gene matches: 1. CDR3 length: 15 amino acids. The CDR3 loop is CASSQRDRGTGELFF. DNA for the CDR3: TGCGCCAGCAGCCAAAGGGACAGGGGGACCGGGGAGCTGTTTTTT.

The chain carries TRBV9 and TRBJ2-4; no reliable D call. The CDR3 has 16 amino acids. Germline CDR1 is SGDLS and CDR2 is YYNGEE. The V and J ends lost 1 base and 1 base respectively, with 12 bases between them. The CDR3 region has the DNA TGTGCCAGCAGCGTACTAGACGATGGGGCCAAAAACATTCAGTACTTC. This codes for CASSVLDDGAKNIQYF.

The chain uses TRBV3-1 (or the pseudogene TRBV3-2) and TRBJ2-5; the match to TRBD2 covers 7 bases. Germline CDR1 is LGHDT and CDR2 is YNNKEL (reference sequence). The CDR3 has 15 residues. Trimming at V came to 4 bases and at J to 1 base, leaving 6 bases not matched to a gene. In DNA, the CDR3 is TGTGCCAGCAGCCCGGAGCGGGGCCCCCAAGAGACCCAGTACTTC. This gives the protein CASSPERGPQETQYF.

J is TRBJ2-3 and V is TRBV4-3, with D maybe TRBD2 (5 bases). Looked up from germline, CDR1 is LGHNA and CDR2 is YSLEER. The CDR3 is 16 amino acids. The V end lost 1 base, the J end lost 3 bases, and 14 bases lay between the germline ends. This CDR3 is CASSQGSTGRTDTQYF. CDR3 DNA sequence: TGCGCCAGCAGCCAAGGGTCGACGGGGAGAACAGATACGCAGTATTTT.

The genes are TRBV5-1 and TRBJ1-4; TRBD1 agrees at 7 bases. The V gene's germline CDR1 is SGHRS and CDR2 YFSETQ. The CDR3 is 14 amino acids. The V and J ends lost 4 bases and 3 bases, in that order; junction bases with no gene match: 3. DNA for the CDR3: TGCGCCAGCAGCCAGGGGGTGGCTAATGAAAAACTGTTTTTT. As protein: CASSQGVANEKLFF. Combining the CDR3 with reference TRBV5-1 and TRBJ1-4 gives the whole variable domain KAGVTQTPRYLIKTRGQQVTLSCSPISGHRSVSWYQQTPGQGLQFLFEYFSETQRNKGNFPGRFSGRQFSNSRSEMNVSTLELGDSALYLCASSQGVANEKLFFGSGTQLSVL.

The CDR3 here is CASSPRDRTNQPQHF. Written as DNA, the CDR3 is TGTGCCAGCAGTCCCCGGGACAGGACTAATCAGCCCCAGCATTTT. The chain couples TRBV6-6 to TRBJ1-5; the match to TRBD1 covers 8 bases. With V trimmed by 5 bases and J by 4 bases, 7 bases remained unmatched. The CDR3 is 15 residues long. Germline loops: CDR1 MNHNY, CDR2 SVGAGI (reference sequence).

V is TRBV5-1 and J is TRBJ1-1, with 9 bases lining up with TRBD1. Germline CDR1 SGHRS, CDR2 YFSETQ. V shed 5 bases and J 7 bases; nucleotides not matched to a gene: 9. The CDR3 has 14 residues. The CDR3 DNA reads as TGCGCCAGCAGGCCCGGACAGGGGCCCCATGAAGCTTTCTTT. This codes for CASRPGQGPHEAFF.

This chain uses TRBV28 with TRBJ2-5, with D possibly matching TRBD1 (5 bases). The germline gives CDR1 MDHEN, CDR2 SYDVKM. The CDR3 consists of 14 residues. The V end was cut by 8 bases, the J end by 1 base, with 14 bases between. CDR3 sequence: CASSKDRFQETQYF. CDR3 DNA: TGTGCCAGCTCCAAAGACAGATTCCAAGAGACCCAGTACTTC.

This rearrangement joins TRBV19 to TRBJ1-4; 8 bases are shared with TRBD1. Trimming cost V 5 bases and J 5 bases; bases outside gene matches: 7. This CDR3 contains 15 residues. Per the germline V gene, CDR1 is LNHDA and CDR2 is SQIVND (reference sequence). The CDR3 coding sequence is TGTGCCAGTAGTCTTATAACAGGGGGGAATGAAAAACTGTTTTTT. Its translation: CASSLITGGNEKLFF.

V usage is TRBV20-1 and J usage is TRBJ1-5; D gene unclear. V lost 3 bases and J lost 3, with 18 bases in between. The CDR3 covers 16 residues. Per germline, CDR1 DFQATT and CDR2 SNEGSKA (reference sequence). The CDR3 loop is CSASDQRASFNQPQHF. Here the CDR3 DNA reads TGCAGTGCTAGTGATCAGAGGGCATCCTTCAATCAGCCCCAGCATTTT.

This rearrangement joins TRBV15 to TRBJ1-1, with 9 nucleotides matching TRBD1. Trimming took 4 bases from V and 5 from J; bases not matched to a gene: 8. This CDR3 comprises 15 residues. Germline CDR1 is LNHNV and CDR2 is YYDKDF (reference sequence). The DNA for the CDR3 is TGTGCCACCAGCAAGGAATACAGGGGGCGTACTGAAGCTTTCTTT. The encoded protein is CATSKEYRGRTEAFF.

The V and J genes are TRBV6-5 and TRBJ1-6; D is uncertain. Germline V gene lookup returns CDR1 MNHEY and CDR2 SVGAGI. The V end was cut by 6 bases, the J end by 13 bases, with 19 bases between. The CDR3 has 14 amino acids. CDR3 DNA sequence: TGTGCCAGCAGGCGAGCTCGGGCTCCGGGGCCCCTCCACTTT. Translating it yields CASRRARAPGPLHF.

The gene calls are TRBV6-5 and TRBJ2-2; tentatively, D is TRBD2 (5 bases). The CDR3 contains 16 residues. Trimming took 4 bases from V and 4 from J, leaving 16 bases between them. Germline CDR1 reads MNHEY; CDR2 reads SVGAGI. In nucleotides, the CDR3 is TGTGCCAGCAGTTCCCGCCCTAGCTCTGGCACCGGGGAGCTGTTTTTT. Translating gives CASSSRPSSGTGELFF.

The rearrangement links TRBV7-2 to TRBJ1-5, with no clear D. The V and J ends lost 6 bases and 2 bases respectively, with 17 bases between them. The CDR3 extends over 16 amino acids. Germline values: CDR1 SGHTA, CDR2 FQGNSA. CDR3 in DNA: TGTGCCAGCAGACACCGATCCCTGAGGGGCAATCAGCCCCAGCATTTT. Protein product: CASRHRSLRGNQPQHF.

In its sample, this clone was seen once. V is TRBV6-6 and J is TRBJ2-3; 7 bases align to TRBD2. The CDR3 is 15 amino acids. Germline assignment: CDR1 MNHNY and CDR2 SVGAGI (reference sequence). V was clipped by 5 bases and J by 2 bases; unmatched bases: 7. CDR3 DNA: TGTGCCAGCAGTAGGGGAGGGACTAACACAGATACGCAGTATTTT. Encoded protein: CASSRGGTNTDTQYF.